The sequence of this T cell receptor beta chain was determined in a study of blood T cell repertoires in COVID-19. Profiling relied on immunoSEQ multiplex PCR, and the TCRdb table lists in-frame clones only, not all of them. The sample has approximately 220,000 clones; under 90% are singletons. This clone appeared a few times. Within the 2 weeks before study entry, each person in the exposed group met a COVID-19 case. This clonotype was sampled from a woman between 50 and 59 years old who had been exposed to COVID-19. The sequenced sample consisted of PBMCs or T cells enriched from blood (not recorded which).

CDR3 DNA sequence: TGTGCCACCAGTGATCGCTGGACAGGGGAGCAGTACTTC. This sequence encodes CATSDRWTGEQYF. The rearrangement links TRBV24-1 to TRBJ2-7, with 8 bases aligning to TRBD1. CDR1 and CDR2 (germline): KGHDR, SFDVKD. J gave up 7 bases and V 3 bases, and 4 bases lay outside the gene matches. There are 13 residues in the CDR3.